This entry is about one T cell receptor beta chain. The data derive from a study of blood T cell repertoires in COVID-19. About the study: Sources were T cells, B-cell-depleted T cells, or PBMCs; the material itself was cDNA or gDNA.

As processed by the authors: Estimation of nucleated cell counts was performed using reference gene primer amplification. TCRdb's table, derived via immunoSEQ multiplex PCR, lists solely in-frame clones and lacks some. From that table come the V and J calls and clone size; the DNA was used to work out D and trimming. Among 100,000 to 150,000 clones listed, about 88% were seen once. V shed 4 bases and J 6 bases; nucleotides not matched to a gene: 8. Looked up from germline, CDR1 is SNHLY and CDR2 is FYNNEI. CDR3 length: 15 amino acids. This TCR was sampled from a woman of 80 years or more with acute or convalescent COVID-19. Sequenced material: peripheral blood. V gene TRBV2 combines with J gene TRBJ1-5; 8 nucleotides align to TRBD1. For the CDR3, the DNA is TGTGCCAGCAGTGGGACAGGGTTTTTTGGTCAGCCCCAGCATTTT. It encodes CASSGTGFFGQPQHF. Full variable domain (rest looked up from reference TRBV2 and TRBJ1-5): EPEVTQTPSHQVTQMGQEVILRCVPISNHLYFYWYRQILGQKVEFLVSFYNNEISEKSEIFDDQFSVERPDGSNFTLKIRSTKLEDSAMYFCASSGTGFFGQPQHFGDGTRLSIL.